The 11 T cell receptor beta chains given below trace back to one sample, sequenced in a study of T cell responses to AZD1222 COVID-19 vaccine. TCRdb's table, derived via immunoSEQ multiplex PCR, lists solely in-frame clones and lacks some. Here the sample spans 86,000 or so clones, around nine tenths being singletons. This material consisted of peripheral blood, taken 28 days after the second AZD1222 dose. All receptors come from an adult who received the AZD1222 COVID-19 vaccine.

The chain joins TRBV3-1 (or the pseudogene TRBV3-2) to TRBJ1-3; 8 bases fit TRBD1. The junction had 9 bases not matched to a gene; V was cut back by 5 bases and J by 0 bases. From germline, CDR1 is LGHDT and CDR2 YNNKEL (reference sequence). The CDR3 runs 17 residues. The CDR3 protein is CASSSDRGLNSGNTIYF. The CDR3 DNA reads TGTGCCAGCAGCTCAGACAGGGGACTAAACTCTGGAAACACCATATATTTT.

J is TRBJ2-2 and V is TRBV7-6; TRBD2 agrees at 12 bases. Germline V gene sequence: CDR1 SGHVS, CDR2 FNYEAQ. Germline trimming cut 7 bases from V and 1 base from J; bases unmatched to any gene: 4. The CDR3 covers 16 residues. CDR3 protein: CASKGLAGMNTGELFF. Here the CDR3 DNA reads TGTGCCAGCAAAGGACTAGCGGGGATGAACACCGGGGAGCTGTTTTTT.

CDR3 protein: CASSVEGHYGYTF. The CDR3 DNA reads TGTGCCAGCAGCGTAGAAGGTCACTATGGCTACACCTTC. The chain combines TRBV9 with TRBJ1-2; the D is unclear. Germline assignment: CDR1 SGDLS and CDR2 YYNGEE. V was pared by 0 bases and J by 3 bases, with 6 bases between. The CDR3 totals 13 residues.

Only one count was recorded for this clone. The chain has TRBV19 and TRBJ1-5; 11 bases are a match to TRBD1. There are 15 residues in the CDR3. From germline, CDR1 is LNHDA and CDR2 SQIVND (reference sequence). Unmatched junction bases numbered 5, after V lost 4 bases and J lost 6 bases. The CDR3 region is CASSRGQGVRQPQHF. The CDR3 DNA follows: TGTGCCAGTAGTAGGGGACAGGGGGTACGTCAGCCCCAGCATTTT.

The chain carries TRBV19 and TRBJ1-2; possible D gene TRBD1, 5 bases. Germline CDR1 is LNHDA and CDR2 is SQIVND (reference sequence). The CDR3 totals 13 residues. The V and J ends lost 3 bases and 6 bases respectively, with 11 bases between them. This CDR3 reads CASSIGQGHGYTF. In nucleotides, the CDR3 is TGTGCCAGTAGTATCGGGCAGGGTCATGGCTACACCTTC.

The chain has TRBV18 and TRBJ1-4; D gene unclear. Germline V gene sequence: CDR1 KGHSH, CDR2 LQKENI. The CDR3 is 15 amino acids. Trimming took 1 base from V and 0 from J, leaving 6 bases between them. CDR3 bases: TGTGCCAGCTCACCACGGGTAGCAACTAATGAAAAACTGTTTTTT. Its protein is CASSPRVATNEKLFF.

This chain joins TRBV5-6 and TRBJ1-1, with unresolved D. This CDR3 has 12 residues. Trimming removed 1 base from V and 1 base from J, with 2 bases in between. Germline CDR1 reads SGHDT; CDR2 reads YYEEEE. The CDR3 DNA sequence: TGTGCCAGCAGCTTGTGGAACACTGAAGCTTTCTTT. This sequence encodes CASSLWNTEAFF.

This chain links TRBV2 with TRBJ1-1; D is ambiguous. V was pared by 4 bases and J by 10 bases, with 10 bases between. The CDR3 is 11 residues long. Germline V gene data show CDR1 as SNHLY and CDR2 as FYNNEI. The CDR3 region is CASSGAGTAFF. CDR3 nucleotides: TGTGCCAGCAGTGGAGCAGGCACAGCTTTCTTT. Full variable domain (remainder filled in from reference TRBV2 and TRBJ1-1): EPEVTQTPSHQVTQMGQEVILRCVPISNHLYFYWYRQILGQKVEFLVSFYNNEISEKSEIFDDQFSVERPDGSNFTLKIRSTKLEDSAMYFCASSGAGTAFFGQGTRLTVV.

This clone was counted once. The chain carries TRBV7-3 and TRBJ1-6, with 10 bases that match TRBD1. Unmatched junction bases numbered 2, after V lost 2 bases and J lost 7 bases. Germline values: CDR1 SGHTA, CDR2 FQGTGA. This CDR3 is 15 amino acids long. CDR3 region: CASSLDRGRNSPLHF. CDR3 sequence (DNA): TGTGCCAGCAGCTTAGACAGGGGGCGAAATTCACCCCTCCACTTT.

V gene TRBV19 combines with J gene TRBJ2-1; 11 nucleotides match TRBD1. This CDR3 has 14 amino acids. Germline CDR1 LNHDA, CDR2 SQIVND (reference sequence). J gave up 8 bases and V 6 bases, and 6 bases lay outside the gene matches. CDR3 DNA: TGTGCCAGTAGAGGGACAGGGGGTTCGGATGAGCAGTTCTTC. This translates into CASRGTGGSDEQFF.

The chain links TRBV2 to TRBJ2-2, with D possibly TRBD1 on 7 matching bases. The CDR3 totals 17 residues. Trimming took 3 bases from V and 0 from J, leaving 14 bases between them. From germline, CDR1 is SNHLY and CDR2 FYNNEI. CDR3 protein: CASSDTQGGANTGELFF. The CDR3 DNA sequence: TGTGCCAGCAGTGATACCCAGGGGGGCGCGAACACCGGGGAGCTGTTTTTT.